Listed below are T cell receptor beta chains from one sample, sequenced in a study of shared clonotypes between healthy human individuals. TCRdb's copy holds only in-frame clones and misses some; the assay was immunoSEQ multiplex PCR. The table records some 500,000 clones, around 95% of them present only once. The source material was naive CD4+ T cells sorted from blood. The receptors originated from a woman younger than 45 in good health. CDR3s include the opening cysteine and the closing phenylalanine or tryptophan. Each record gives: V gene, D gene, clone size, J gene, CDR3 DNA, CDR3 protein. A D gene is named only where the DNA matches it firmly. Clone size is stated in some rows and not others, as once, few, many or a class when expanded.

>TRBV4-1|-|once|TRBJ1-3
TGCGCCAGCAGCCAAGAACCCCTGGGGACCGGGACCCAAGGAGGAAACACCATATATTTT
CASSQEPLGTGTQGGNTIYF
>TRBV4-1|-|-|TRBJ1-2
TGCGCCAGCAGCCAAATTTCCGACGTTTATGGCTACACCTTC
CASSQISDVYGYTF
>TRBV29-1|-|-|TRBJ1-2
TGCAGCGTTGAAAACCTGAAACGATATGGCTACACCTTC
CSVENLKRYGYTF
>TRBV28|TRBD1|-|TRBJ2-2
TGTGCCAGCAGTTTATACGGGCAGGGGGCGAACGGGGAGCTGTTTTTT
CASSLYGQGANGELFF
>TRBV18|TRBD1|few|TRBJ1-1
TGTGCCAGCTCATCCGTGACAGGGACGAACACTGAAGCTTTCTTT
CASSSVTGTNTEAFF
>TRBV4-1|-|-|TRBJ1-3
TGCGCCAGCAGCCAAGGAGGTCTCTCATCAGGAAACACCATATATTTT
CASSQGGLSSGNTIYF
>TRBV5-1|TRBD2|-|TRBJ2-1
TGCGCCAGTAAATCTAGCGGGAGGGCCGTTCATGAGCAGTTCTTC
CASKSSGRAVHEQFF
>TRBV27|TRBD1|once|TRBJ2-7
TGTGCCAGCAGCCCCCGGGACAGGGGGCCGATCGGATCCTACGAGCAGTACTTC
CASSPRDRGPIGSYEQYF
>TRBV18|-|once|TRBJ2-7
TGTGCCAGCTCACCAGGGGGGGGCGCCTACGAGCAGTACTTC
CASSPGGGAYEQYF
>TRBV9|TRBD1|-|TRBJ2-1
TGTGCCAGCAGCCCCGACGGACAGGGGAAGTTGAATGAGCAGTTCTTC
CASSPDGQGKLNEQFF
>TRBV27|-|once|TRBJ2-7
TGTGCCAGCAGTTTAAAGGGACCCTACGAGCAGTACTTC
CASSLKGPYEQYF
>TRBV6-1|TRBD2|-|TRBJ2-4
TGTGCCAGCAGTGTTCGGGAGGGAAACATTCAGTACTTC
CASSVREGNIQYF
>TRBV2|TRBD2|-|TRBJ2-1
TGTGCCAGCCTACCGGGACTAGCGGGAGGCGACAGCTCCTACAATGAGCAGTTCTTC
CASLPGLAGGDSSYNEQFF
>TRBV21-1|-|-|TRBJ2-7
TGTGCCAGCAGCAGATCGGGGACTAGCATAATACGGGAGCAGTACTTC
CASSRSGTSIIREQYF
>TRBV28|TRBD2|-|TRBJ2-3
TGTGCCAGCGAAAACGGACTAGCGGGAGGAGGGGGCACAGATACGCAGTATTTT
CASENGLAGGGGTDTQYF
>TRBV30|-|-|TRBJ2-7
TGTGCCTGGAGTGGGGCCGGAACTAGATTCTACGAGCAGTACTTC
CAWSGAGTRFYEQYF
>TRBV18|-|-|TRBJ1-1
TGTGCCAGCTCAGGGCTGGGTGAAGCTTTCTTT
CASSGLGEAFF
>TRBV5-1|TRBD1|-|TRBJ1-1
TGCGCCAGCAACATAGACAGGGGAGGTACTGAAGCTTTCTTT
CASNIDRGGTEAFF
>TRBV19|-|-|TRBJ2-3
TGTGCCAGTAGTATAGCCGCCGCTAGCACAGATACGCAGTATTTT
CASSIAAASTDTQYF
>TRBV21-1|-|-|TRBJ1-4
TGTGCCAGCAGCAAAGTACGACCTGCAACTAATGAAAAACTGTTTTTT
CASSKVRPATNEKLFF
>TRBV18|TRBD1|-|TRBJ1-2
TGTGCCAGCTCACCAAGACGGGACAGGAGGGAAGGCTACACCTTC
CASSPRRDRREGYTF
>TRBV19|-|-|TRBJ2-5
TGTGCCAGTAGTATTAAGCAGGGATCAGAGACCCAGTACTTC
CASSIKQGSETQYF
>TRBV11-2|TRBD2|-|TRBJ2-1
TGTGCCAGCAAACGTTCCGGGACTAGGAAGAATGAGCAGTTCTTC
CASKRSGTRKNEQFF
>TRBV2|-|once|TRBJ2-2
TGTGCCAGCAGTGAAGCGCGTAGGGCTGGTCGCGGGGAGCTGTTTTTT
CASSEARRAGRGELFF
>TRBV27|TRBD1|-|TRBJ2-7
TGTGCCAGCAGTGGGACAGTCTCCTACGAGCAGTACTTC
CASSGTVSYEQYF
>TRBV5-1|-|-|TRBJ1-2
TGCGCCAGCAGCTTGTCCCACAGGGATGGCTACACCTTC
CASSLSHRDGYTF
>TRBV14|TRBD2|-|TRBJ2-1
TGTGCCAGCAGCAAAGACGTGGGCGGGAGGTACAATGAGCAGTTCTTC
CASSKDVGGRYNEQFF
>TRBV6-6|-|-|TRBJ2-5
TGTGCCAGCAGTTACAACAGGGTAGAGACCCAGTACTTC
CASSYNRVETQYF
>TRBV27|TRBD1|-|TRBJ1-6
TGTGCCAGCACCACGGGGACAGGGTCCCTCCACTTT
CASTTGTGSLHF